These T cell receptor beta chains were read from a single sample in a study of T cell repertoires in cytomegalovirus infection. TCRdb re-analysed the reads in MiXCR, keeping a single row per CDR3 protein. The repertoire consists of about a million distinct CDR3 sequences, with approximately 32% occurring once and the leading ten covering roughly 13%. These receptors' targets are unknown. Source: cultured CD8+ T cells from PBMCs, taken from culture after CMV antigen stimulation. These receptor sequences come from a human donor in good health (CMV status not recorded). Some clones in this sample may be carry-over from other donors' samples. Both conserved end residues are part of each CDR3. Each record gives: CDR3 protein, J gene, V gene.

CATSRDVVAYEQYF TRBJ2-7 TRBV15
CASSRPPSNEQFF TRBJ2-1 TRBV4-1
CASQVSLDRAPMHTGELFF TRBJ2-2 TRBV12-3/TRBV12-4
CASSSTRKNYGYTF TRBJ1-2 TRBV12-3/TRBV12-4
CASSLTDALNEKLFF TRBJ1-4 TRBV6-2/TRBV6-3
CASSAYNDGNTEAFF TRBJ1-1 TRBV6-5
CASSMTGGPYNEQFF TRBJ2-1 TRBV19
CASSFKLNTEAFF TRBJ1-1 TRBV7-9
CASRNGGLRNIQYF TRBJ2-4 TRBV27
CASSREGAGNSPLHF TRBJ1-6 TRBV4-3
CASSRLSLDNEQFF TRBJ2-1 TRBV28
CASSITDSTYEQYF TRBJ2-7 TRBV19
CASSPTHPDRQSYSNQPQHF TRBJ1-5 TRBV12-3/TRBV12-4
CASNSAGGAPETQYF TRBJ2-5 TRBV7-9
CASSLYGRVSTDTQYF TRBJ2-3 TRBV9
CAISAFDPSPTGELFF TRBJ2-2 TRBV10-3
CASSLTYREVCSYEQYF TRBJ2-7 TRBV3-1
CASSWDGTSYNEQFF TRBJ2-1 TRBV5-6
CASSRWDRAGLYEQYF TRBJ2-7 TRBV27
CASSPTSEYDQGRNNYGYTF TRBJ1-2 TRBV7-9
CASSAGGQGRYTGELFF TRBJ2-2 TRBV9
CASSPQRGSSYNEQFF TRBJ2-1 TRBV10-1
CASSLVVGYNEQFF TRBJ2-1 TRBV5-5
CASSKLSGDSTEAFF TRBJ1-1 TRBV6-6
CASSDGTAANTGELFF TRBJ2-2 TRBV2
CAISPGTGYEQYF TRBJ2-7 TRBV10-3
CASSELPGITDGYGYTF TRBJ1-2 TRBV6-1
CASSLWTGADTIYF TRBJ1-3 TRBV27
CASSSSGPGGGEQYF TRBJ2-7 TRBV12-3/TRBV12-4
CASTAPLNEKLFF TRBJ1-4 TRBV19
CASSWQAGWEQYF TRBJ2-7 TRBV19
CASRLPLVEYGYTF TRBJ1-2 TRBV7-9
CASSPDGSLAKNIQYF TRBJ2-4 TRBV7-2
CASSPGEGETQYF TRBJ2-5 TRBV7-9
CASSYSWTSASTDTQYF TRBJ2-3 TRBV6-5
CASSSQLVAKNIQYF TRBJ2-4 TRBV7-9
CASRPNSNEQFF TRBJ2-1 TRBV5-1
CASSAMGSANTEAFF TRBJ1-1 TRBV7-8
CASSARDIGVPQNEKLFF TRBJ1-4 TRBV18
CASSVGSGSSQETQYF TRBJ2-5 TRBV9
CASSPIDPNEKLIF TRBJ1-4 TRBV27
CASTDQGNGGYTF TRBJ1-2 TRBV6-6
CASSEREMTVEDTQYF TRBJ2-3 TRBV6-1